A selection of T cell receptor beta chains follows, all from one sample in a study of breast tumors, draining lymph nodes, adjacent tissues. TCRdb processed the multiplex PCR reads anew with MiXCR; each CDR3 protein has one entry. Of about 200,000 distinct CDR3 sequences listed, nearly 35% are singletons. The sample taken for sequencing was axillary lymph node tissue. These receptor sequences come from a female donor with breast cancer. Some clones in this sample may be carry-over from other donors' samples. Both conserved end residues are part of each CDR3. A D gene is named only where the DNA matches it firmly. Only some rows state a clone size, as once, few, many or a class for expanded clones.

v_gene,j_gene,abundance,d_gene,CDR3aa,CDR3nt
TRBV20-1,TRBJ2-1,NA,NA,CSARSTQGSEQFF,TGCAGTGCTCGGTCTACTCAGGGGTCTGAGCAGTTCTTC
TRBV7-8,TRBJ1-3,NA,NA,CASSPGVGMNF,TGTGCCAGCAGCCCAGGGGTTGGGATGAATTTT
TRBV20-1,TRBJ1-2,many,NA,CSARDLSQILKGHGYTF,TGCAGTGCTAGAGATTTATCACAGATCCTAAAGGGGCATGGCTACACCTTC
TRBV4-1,TRBJ2-7,many,NA,CASSQVLGEGAEQYF,TGCGCCAGCAGCCAAGTACTAGGGGAAGGGGCCGAGCAGTACTTC
TRBV7-9,TRBJ2-2,many,NA,CASSQQFTGELFF,TGTGCCAGCAGCCAGCAGTTCACCGGGGAGCTGTTTTTT
TRBV2,TRBJ2-1,many,NA,CASSGRVAGGVHNEQFF,TGTGCCAGCAGCGGACGGGTAGCAGGAGGAGTACACAATGAGCAGTTCTTC
TRBV5-1,TRBJ1-5,many,TRBD1,CASAGTAPNQPQHF,TGCGCCAGTGCCGGGACAGCCCCAAATCAGCCCCAGCATTTT
TRBV29-1,TRBJ1-2,many,NA,CSVGVDGAGYTF,TGCAGCGTTGGGGTGGACGGGGCTGGCTACACCTTC
TRBV5-1,TRBJ1-6,many,NA,CASSLMQNNSPLHF,TGCGCCAGCAGCTTGATGCAGAATAATTCCCCCCTCCACTTT
TRBV7-2,TRBJ2-1,many,NA,CASSSNYGGGHEQFF,TGTGCCAGCAGCTCAAACTATGGAGGGGGCCATGAGCAGTTCTTC
TRBV19,TRBJ2-1,few,TRBD2,CASTPPRPSGSYNEQFF,TGTGCCAGTACCCCCCCCCGCCCTAGCGGTTCCTACAATGAGCAGTTCTTC
TRBV29-1,TRBJ1-2,NA,TRBD1,CSLEQGTGFGYTF,TGCAGCCTAGAACAGGGGACGGGATTTGGCTACACCTTC
TRBV6-2/TRBV6-3,TRBJ2-5,NA,NA,CASSHLAQETQYF,TGTGCCAGCAGTCACCTGGCTCAAGAGACCCAGTACTTC
TRBV12-3/TRBV12-4,TRBJ1-5,many,NA,CASSPGPHSNQPQHF,TGTGCCAGCAGTCCGGGACCCCATAGCAATCAGCCCCAGCATTTT
TRBV7-2,TRBJ2-5,NA,NA,CASSYAGGIQETQHF,TGTGCCAGCAGCTATGCCGGGGGAATACAAGAGACCCAGCACTTC
TRBV29-1,TRBJ2-3,many,NA,CSAARGSSSTDTQYF,TGCAGCGCTGCTCGAGGCAGCTCTAGCACAGATACGCAGTATTTT
TRBV20-1,TRBJ2-3,many,NA,CSARGPGNTDTQYF,TGCAGTGCTAGAGGTCCAGGGAACACAGATACGCAGTATTTT
TRBV7-2,TRBJ1-2,NA,NA,CASSLGVEAGGYTF,TGTGCCAGCAGCTTAGGGGTAGAAGCAGGTGGCTACACCTTC
TRBV2,TRBJ1-6,NA,NA,CAQRVTNSPLHF,TGTGCCCAAAGGGTAACGAATTCACCCCTCCACTTT
TRBV4-2,TRBJ2-7,NA,NA,CASGQAPGDSYEQYF,TGTGCCAGCGGCCAAGCTCCCGGTGACTCCTACGAGCAGTACTTC
TRBV20-1,TRBJ2-1,many,TRBD2,CSASWTSGVYEQFF,TGCAGTGCGAGCTGGACTAGCGGGGTTTATGAGCAGTTCTTC
TRBV28,TRBJ1-2,few,NA,CASSPAWSVVGYTF,TGTGCCAGCAGTCCTGCTTGGTCCGTCGTTGGCTACACCTTC
TRBV10-3,TRBJ2-7,many,TRBD2,CATGTSSSYEQYF,TGTGCCACAGGGACTAGCAGCTCCTACGAGCAGTACTTC
TRBV11-3,TRBJ2-3,many,NA,CASSLSSTDTQYF,TGTGCCAGCAGCCTATCGAGCACAGATACGCAGTATTTT
TRBV7-2,TRBJ2-3,many,NA,CASSLVGTDTQYF,TGTGCCAGCAGCTTAGTAGGGACAGATACGCAGTATTTT
TRBV7-9,TRBJ2-5,few,NA,CASNGWGAGEETQYF,TGTGCCAGCAACGGTTGGGGGGCTGGAGAAGAGACCCAGTACTTC
TRBV7-2,TRBJ2-5,NA,TRBD1,CASSPRQGAEETQYF,TGTGCCAGCAGCCCACGACAGGGGGCGGAAGAGACCCAGTACTTC
TRBV5-6,TRBJ2-7,many,TRBD1,CASSLGPGQGRYEQYF,TGTGCCAGCAGCTTGGGACCGGGACAGGGGCGCTACGAGCAGTACTTC
TRBV5-1,TRBJ2-1,many,NA,CASSLSRVGKRNEQFF,TGCGCCAGCAGCTTGAGTCGTGTCGGGAAGAGGAATGAGCAGTTCTTC
TRBV7-2,TRBJ1-5,NA,NA,CASRLPGLAGDTQHF,TGTGCCAGCAGACTCCCGGGACTAGCGGGAGATACGCAGCATTTT
TRBV12-3/TRBV12-4,TRBJ2-7,NA,TRBD1,CASSMTGGDSYEQYF,TGTGCCAGCAGCATGACAGGGGGAGATAGCTACGAGCAGTACTTC
TRBV7-9,TRBJ2-5,many,TRBD1,CASSDGTGVWTQYF,TGTGCCAGCAGCGACGGGACAGGGGTATGGACCCAGTACTTC
TRBV5-1,TRBJ2-2,many,TRBD2,CASSLWTSGYTGELFF,TGCGCCAGCAGCTTGTGGACTAGCGGATACACCGGGGAGCTGTTTTTT
TRBV29-1,TRBJ1-6,once,TRBD1,CSARQGTNSPLHF,TGCAGCGCGCGACAGGGAACTAATTCACCCCTCCACTTT
TRBV9,TRBJ2-3,many,NA,CASSGEVWSTDTQYF,TGTGCCAGCAGCGGGGAGGTGTGGAGCACAGATACGCAGTATTTT
TRBV19,TRBJ2-3,many,TRBD2,CASSIGRGGSTDTQYF,TGTGCCAGTAGTATCGGGCGGGGGGGAAGCACAGATACGCAGTATTTT
TRBV28,TRBJ1-5,NA,NA,CASSLGGFGDQPQHF,TGTGCCAGCAGTTTGGGGGGTTTTGGCGATCAGCCCCAGCATTTT
TRBV7-2,TRBJ2-3,many,NA,CASSLARRDTQYF,TGTGCCAGCAGCTTAGCGCGACGGGATACGCAGTATTTT
TRBV5-5,TRBJ1-5,few,NA,CASSLVGDLGNQPQHF,TGTGCCAGCAGCTTGGTGGGGGACCTGGGCAATCAGCCCCAGCATTTT
TRBV7-6,TRBJ2-2,large,NA,CASSLGGADGELFF,TGTGCCAGCAGCTTGGGGGGCGCTGACGGGGAGCTGTTTTTT
TRBV4-1,TRBJ1-2,many,TRBD1,CASSQEQGQGVSYTF,TGCGCCAGCAGCCAAGAACAGGGACAGGGAGTCAGCTACACCTTC
TRBV29-1,TRBJ1-2,many,TRBD1,CSVGTGGGGYTF,TGCAGCGTAGGTACAGGGGGCGGCGGCTACACCTTC
TRBV3-1,TRBJ2-5,many,TRBD1,CASSQAAGTGGRETQYF,TGTGCCAGCAGCCAAGCCGCCGGGACAGGGGGCCGGGAGACCCAGTACTTC
TRBV11-2,TRBJ2-2,many,NA,CASSLDGLTGELFF,TGTGCCAGCAGCTTAGACGGACTTACAGGGGAGCTGTTTTTT
TRBV29-1,TRBJ2-2,NA,NA,CSLETNTGELFF,TGCAGCTTAGAGACGAACACCGGGGAGCTGTTTTTT
TRBV15,TRBJ2-7,many,NA,CATSDQASASYEQYF,TGTGCCACCAGCGACCAAGCTAGCGCATCCTACGAGCAGTACTTC
TRBV12-3/TRBV12-4,TRBJ1-2,NA,NA,CASSLYVLGASNYGYTF,TGTGCCAGCAGTTTATACGTGCTAGGGGCGTCAAACTATGGCTACACCTTC
TRBV28,TRBJ2-1,few,NA,CASSFLRGELGRNEQFF,TGTGCCAGCAGTTTTCTAAGAGGCGAGTTAGGAAGGAATGAGCAGTTCTTC
TRBV6-2/TRBV6-3,TRBJ2-3,many,NA,CASRRQDPHTDTQYF,TGTGCCAGCAGGAGACAGGACCCCCACACAGATACGCAGTATTTT
TRBV4-1,TRBJ2-5,many,TRBD2,CASRLTSGGLRETQYF,TGCGCCAGCAGACTCACTAGCGGGGGACTCCGGGAGACCCAGTACTTC
TRBV11-2,TRBJ2-3,many,NA,CASSTGLSGTDTQYF,TGTGCCAGCAGTACAGGGCTATCGGGCACAGATACGCAGTATTTT
TRBV7-4,TRBJ2-5,NA,NA,CASSPVRGDETQYF,TGTGCCAGCAGCCCGGTCCGTGGGGATGAGACCCAGTACTTC
TRBV5-1,TRBJ2-6,NA,TRBD1,CASSSGTGGGANVLTF,TGCGCCAGCAGCTCCGGGACAGGGGGCGGGGCCAACGTCCTGACTTTC
TRBV5-1,TRBJ2-1,many,TRBD1,CASRRDSSYNEQFF,TGCGCCAGCAGAAGGGACAGCTCCTACAATGAGCAGTTCTTC
TRBV9,TRBJ1-5,many,NA,CASSVAGKADQPQHF,TGTGCCAGCAGCGTAGCGGGGAAGGCGGATCAGCCCCAGCATTTT
TRBV24-1,TRBJ2-3,many,TRBD2,CATSDLAGGTQYF,TGTGCCACCAGTGATTTGGCGGGAGGTACGCAGTATTTT
TRBV7-2,TRBJ2-5,NA,TRBD2,CASSLGPSGRVGEPQYF,TGTGCCAGCAGCTTAGGCCCCAGCGGGAGAGTAGGAGAGCCCCAGTACTTC